These 12 T cell receptor beta chains originate from one sample sequenced in a study of blood T cells in healthy people across ages. PCR was performed a second time for roughly 7 to 12 cycles using a sample-barcoded 5' primer and a J-beta primer mix. TCRdb processed the 5' RACE reads anew with MiXCR; each CDR3 protein has one entry. The sample carries 750,000 to 950,000 distinct CDR3 sequences, 25% to 30% recorded once. These data were also filed under a second study, of T cells of mothers and their children.

Sequenced: blood. Receptors originate from a boy between 5 and 17 years old in good health.

The chain recombines TRBV6-1 with TRBJ2-3; 11 bases fit TRBD2. Germline V gene data show CDR1 as MNHNS and CDR2 as SASEGT. The CDR3 has 18 residues. The ends lost 1 base at V and 0 bases at J; junction bases unmatched: 6. CDR3 in amino acids: CASSEGLAGGASTDTQYF. The CDR3 DNA reads TGTGCCAGCAGTGAAGGGCTAGCGGGGGGAGCTAGCACAGATACGCAGTATTTT.

The DNA of the CDR3 is TGTGCCAGCAGCCTAGGACAGGGGCGAGGGGGCACTGAAGCTTTCTTT. Its translation is CASSLGQGRGGTEAFF. This sequence joins TRBV12-3 or TRBV12-4 and TRBJ1-1, with TRBD1 matching 9 bases. V shed 6 bases, J shed 4 bases, and the junction held 12 bases outside the gene matches. The CDR3 runs 16 residues.

This chain joins TRBV7-3 and TRBJ2-3; D uncertain. Germline V gives CDR1 SGHTA, CDR2 FQGTGA. V lost 0 bases and J lost 6, with 13 bases in between. The CDR3 totals 15 residues. In nucleotides, the CDR3 is TGTGCCAGCAGCTTAACTGTGTCCGTTGGGGATACGCAGTATTTT. Residues: CASSLTVSVGDTQYF.

This clonotype was seen a few times. The CDR3 reads CASSSSGTGGYEQFF. The CDR3 DNA is TGTGCCAGCAGTTCCTCCGGGACAGGGGGTTATGAGCAGTTCTTC. This chain links TRBV27 with TRBJ2-1; 11 bases align to TRBD1. This CDR3 is 15 amino acids long. Germline loops: CDR1 MNHEY, CDR2 SMNVEV (reference sequence). Unmatched junction bases numbered 7, after V lost 4 bases and J lost 8 bases.

The table lists this clonotype with a few counts. One junction end disagrees with the germline gene, perhaps due to a read error. V is TRBV6-4 and J is TRBJ2-1, with 13 positions matching TRBD2. CDR1 MRHNA and CDR2 SNTAGT come from the germline V gene. This CDR3 contains 13 residues. This CDR3 is CASSEGTSGAKSF. CDR3 sequence (DNA): TGTGCCAGCAGTGAAGGGACTAGCGGGGCAAAGTCCTTC.

This clonotype showed up just once. CDR3 loop: CASSFGEPLEQYF. The CDR3 region has the DNA TGTGCCAGCAGTTTCGGGGAACCCCTCGAGCAGTACTTC. V and J are TRBV6-5 and TRBJ2-7, with D possibly TRBD2 on 5 matching bases. V was pared by 4 bases and J by 6 bases, with 13 bases between. CDR1 and CDR2 from the germline V gene are MNHEY and SVGAGI. This CDR3 spans 13 amino acids.

Only a few counts were recorded for this clonotype. This chain joins TRBV2 and TRBJ2-1; no firm D call. The CDR3 is 15 amino acids. Germline loops: CDR1 SNHLY, CDR2 FYNNEI. V lost 4 bases and J lost 0, with 10 bases in between. This chain's CDR3 is CASSVVSSSYNEQFF. Here the CDR3 DNA reads TGTGCCAGCAGTGTTGTCTCAAGCTCCTACAATGAGCAGTTCTTC.

This clonotype was observed a few times. V gene TRBV5-1 combines with J gene TRBJ1-4, with 9 positions matching TRBD1. The CDR3 is made up of 15 amino acids. CDR1 and CDR2 from the germline V gene are SGHRS and YFSETQ. V was clipped by 4 bases and J by 5 bases; unmatched bases: 6. The CDR3 DNA is TGCGCCAGCAGCCAAGCCGGGACAGGGAATGAAAAACTGTTTTTT. It yields the protein CASSQAGTGNEKLFF. The variable domain in full, with the rest retrieved from reference TRBV5-1 and TRBJ1-4, is KAGVTQTPRYLIKTRGQQVTLSCSPISGHRSVSWYQQTPGQGLQFLFEYFSETQRNKGNFPGRFSGRQFSNSRSEMNVSTLELGDSALYLCASSQAGTGNEKLFFGSGTQLSVL.

V is TRBV5-1 and J is TRBJ2-3; the match to TRBD1 covers 9 bases. With 6 bases clipped from V and 2 bases from J, the junction kept 7 bases outside the gene matches. Germline assignment: CDR1 SGHRS and CDR2 YFSETQ. CDR3 length equals 15 residues. The DNA of the CDR3 is TGCGCCAGCAAGCCCACAGGGGGCCTCACAGATACGCAGTATTTT. Translating it yields CASKPTGGLTDTQYF.

Only a few counts were recorded for this clonotype. The V and J genes are TRBV27 and TRBJ2-7, with D uncertain. Germline assignment: CDR1 MNHEY and CDR2 SMNVEV (reference sequence). CDR3 size: 14 residues. Between the trimmed V and J ends, which lost 6 bases and 5 bases, there was a span of 17 bases. DNA of the CDR3: TGTGCCAGCAGCTTAGACCCTTCAAGGGACGAGCAGTACTTC. The encoded protein is CASSLDPSRDEQYF.

The chain recombines TRBV29-1 with TRBJ1-2; TRBD1 might be the D (5 bases). The CDR3 totals 13 residues. The germline V gene encodes CDR1 SQVTM and CDR2 ANQGSEA. The germline V and J ends were trimmed by 2 bases and 6 bases, with 13 bases remaining between them. CDR3 amino acids: CSVESGTNHGYTF. CDR3 bases: TGCAGCGTTGAATCCGGGACCAACCATGGCTACACCTTC.

This clonotype showed up many times. The V gene is TRBV2, the J gene TRBJ2-5; perhaps TRBD2 as D (6 bases). The DNA end favors TRBJ2-1, so the J call may be wrong. The CDR3 is 11 residues long. Per germline, CDR1 SNHLY and CDR2 FYNNEI. CDR3 nucleotides: TGTGCCAGCAGTAGCGGGCATGAGCAGTTCTTC. Its translation is CASSSGHEQFF.